This T cell receptor (beta chain) was identified during a study of T cell repertoires in ileal Crohn's disease. As for the study in general: About half received postoperative treatment, roughly ten with thiopurines and around 17 anti-TNF. The MI sample came from the proximal margin of the surgical specimen.

On this clone: Its antigen is currently unknown.

Time point indicated: proximal margin of the surgical specimen (macroscopically non-inflamed). Whole-study results and caveats: Clonality above 26.8% at surgery always came with endoscopic recurrence.

The V end lost 6 bases, the J end lost 3 bases, and 15 bases lay between the germline ends. Germline V gives CDR1 SGHRS, CDR2 YFSETQ. The CDR3 covers 14 residues. Profiling relied on immunoSEQ multiplex PCR, and the TCRdb table lists in-frame clones only, not all of them. The repertoire holds 7,500 or so clones, with about 78% as singletons. The V and J genes are TRBV5-1 and TRBJ1-1; a weak D match, TRBD1 (5 bases). The sequenced sample was ileal tissue. The receptor was isolated from an adult with Crohn's disease. The CDR3 DNA reads TGCGCCAGCACCCGGGGGGAGAGACACACTGAAGCTTTCTTT. Protein: CASTRGERHTEAFF.